Described below is a single TCR beta chain sequence and its context. Its antigen is still unknown. The germline V and J ends were trimmed by 0 bases and 4 bases, with 12 bases remaining between them. The CDR3 runs 15 residues. Germline CDR1 and CDR2: ENHRY and SYGVKD. The sample is drawn from a study of cytomegalovirus exposure and HLA in healthy donors. Study findings and constraints: While the bulk of TCR sequences proved rare, some public TCRs turned up in many donors.

Primers included in the PCR were 60 Vbeta and 13 Jbeta primers. Sequencing was performed with immunoSEQ multiplex PCR; in TCRdb, only in-frame clones are kept and a portion is missing. Counted here are about 170,000 clones, roughly three quarters occurring once; the ten biggest clones make up approximately 2.1%. This rearrangement joins TRBV10-3 to TRBJ1-2; no reliable D call. Source material: PBMCs. The TCR comes from a woman in her 50s in good health and CMV-seronegative. CDR3: CAISESSVEGYGYTF. CDR3 sequence (DNA): TGTGCCATCAGTGAGTCCTCAGTTGAGGGCTATGGCTACACCTTC.